The 26 T cell receptor beta chains listed next were all sequenced from one sample in a study of response to subunit inactivated influenza vaccine. TCRdb recomputed calls from the RT-PCR reads with MiXCR, one row per CDR3 protein. The sample has 560,000 or so distinct CDR3 sequences; about 7.6% are singletons. The sequencing here drew on PBMCs from blood, taken less than 30 months after vaccination. The receptors stem from a man between 45 and 75 years old who received an inactivated influenza vaccine.

This clonotype came up a few times. This chain links TRBV4-1 with TRBJ1-1; D gene uncertain. V was pared by 1 base and J by 7 bases, with 10 bases between. CDR3 size: 13 residues. Germline V gene sequence: CDR1 MGHRA, CDR2 YSYEKL. CDR3 nucleotides: TGCGCCAGCAGCCAAGGTCCGGGCCTTGAAGCTTTCTTT. Translating it yields CASSQGPGLEAFF.

This chain uses TRBV11-2 with TRBJ2-3; TRBD2 is a possible D gene (5 bases). V was trimmed by 9 bases and J by 6 bases, leaving 19 bases between them. Germline V CDR1 and CDR2: SGHAT, FQNNGV. The CDR3 spans 14 residues. The CDR3 DNA sequence: TGTGCCAGTCGAAGGGAGCCGGGTATGGATACGCAGTATTTT. Its protein is CASRREPGMDTQYF.

The J gene is TRBJ2-4, the V gene TRBV2, with D tentatively TRBD1 (7 bases). Trimming removed 6 bases from V and 8 bases from J, with 14 bases in between. CDR3 length equals 13 residues. Germline lookup yields CDR1 SNHLY and CDR2 FYNNEI. CDR3 amino acids: CASRFTGEDIQYF. The CDR3 nucleotides are TGTGCCAGCAGATTTACAGGGGAGGACATTCAGTACTTC. Based on the CDR3 plus reference TRBV2 and TRBJ2-4, the full variable domain is EPEVTQTPSHQVTQMGQEVILRCVPISNHLYFYWYRQILGQKVEFLVSFYNNEISEKSEIFDDQFSVERPDGSNFTLKIRSTKLEDSAMYFCASRFTGEDIQYFGAGTRLSVL.

This clonotype was picked up a small number of times. CDR3 sequence: CASSLTNSGTSNTDTQYF. Written as DNA, the CDR3 is TGTGCCAGCAGCCTCACAAACTCCGGGACTAGCAACACAGATACGCAGTATTTT. The V gene is TRBV7-6, the J gene TRBJ2-3, with 9 bases fitting TRBD2. The CDR3 is made up of 18 amino acids. V trimming: 5 bases; J trimming: 2 bases; junction bases outside the gene matches: 14. Looked up from germline, CDR1 is SGHVS and CDR2 is FNYEAQ.

This clonotype was seen ten or more times. This rearrangement joins TRBV2 to TRBJ2-7; 14 bases agree with TRBD2. Germline CDR1 and CDR2: SNHLY and FYNNEI. The ends lost 2 bases at V and 5 bases at J; junction bases unmatched: 14. CDR3 length: 19 residues. The CDR3 protein is CASSEPGLAGVTTEDEQYF. In DNA form, the CDR3 reads TGTGCCAGCAGTGAACCGGGACTAGCGGGAGTTACGACCGAGGACGAGCAGTACTTC.

The V and J genes are TRBV20-1 and TRBJ2-5, with TRBD2 identical over 9 bases. After removal of 0 bases from V and 5 bases from J, the junction contained 4 bases not matched to a gene. CDR1 is DFQATT and CDR2 is SNEGSKA in the germline V gene (reference sequence). The CDR3 covers 14 residues. The CDR3 sequence: CSARDGGRVETQYF. The CDR3 nucleotides read TGCAGTGCTAGAGATGGCGGGAGGGTGGAGACCCAGTACTTC.

This clonotype showed up many times. This chain links TRBV2 with TRBJ1-2; D ambiguous. Trimming stripped 0 bases from V and 7 bases from J, with 12 bases between. Germline V gives CDR1 SNHLY, CDR2 FYNNEI. CDR3 length: 14 residues. This chain's CDR3 is CASSEALQASGYTF. CDR3 DNA sequence: TGTGCCAGCAGTGAAGCGCTTCAGGCGTCTGGCTACACCTTC.

This clonotype was detected only a few times. The rearrangement uses TRBV4-3 and TRBJ2-2, with 12 positions matching TRBD2. CDR3 length: 17 amino acids. The germline CDR1 and CDR2 sequences are LGHNA and YSLEER. Germline trimming cut 2 bases from V and 7 bases from J; bases unmatched to any gene: 8. CDR3 loop: CASSQLTSGRYDGELFF. The CDR3 nucleotides read TGCGCCAGCAGCCAACTTACTAGCGGGAGGTACGACGGGGAGCTGTTTTTT.

This clonotype was counted ten times or more. This rearrangement joins TRBV20-1 to TRBJ2-3; D tentatively fits TRBD1 or TRBD2 (7 bases each). In germline, CDR1 is DFQATT, CDR2 SNEGSKA (reference sequence). The CDR3 has 14 residues. The CDR3 coding sequence is TGCAGGGGAGGGGGCGCGGAACGAACAGATACGCAGTATTTT. Amino acids: CRGGGAERTDTQYF.

The gene calls are TRBV10-3 and TRBJ2-5, with a weak D call TRBD2 (5 bases). V lost 6 bases and J 3 bases, leaving 11 bases between the germline ends. There are 13 residues in the CDR3. The germline gives CDR1 ENHRY, CDR2 SYGVKD. The CDR3 DNA is TGTGCCATCAGCGAAGCGGTCGAAGAGACCCAGTACTTC. It is translated as CAISEAVEETQYF.

This clonotype has more than one count but fewer than ten. The chain combines TRBV20-1 with TRBJ2-2; the D gene is possibly TRBD1 (6 bases). The CDR3 totals 15 residues. Germline CDR1 is DFQATT and CDR2 is SNEGSKA (reference sequence). The V gene lost 3 bases and the J gene lost 1 base, with 12 bases spanning the gap. Written as DNA, the CDR3 is TGCAGTGCTAGGCCCGGGACATTGAACACCGGGGAGCTGTTTTTT. Encoded protein: CSARPGTLNTGELFF.

At least ten counts were recorded for this clonotype. The chain uses TRBV9 and TRBJ2-1; a possible D gene is TRBD2 (6 bases). Germline assignment: CDR1 SGDLS and CDR2 YYNGEE. V was clipped by 5 bases and J by 4 bases, with 16 bases between them. The CDR3 consists of 15 residues. In nucleotides, the CDR3 is TGTGCCAGCAGTCTTTCCGGGAGTGAATACAATGAGCAGTTCTTC. Protein product: CASSLSGSEYNEQFF.

The rearrangement joins TRBV29-1 to TRBJ2-7; TRBD2 aligns across 11 bases. CDR3 length equals 13 residues. Germline trimming cut 6 bases from V and 0 bases from J; bases unmatched to any gene: 1. Germline assignment: CDR1 SQVTM and CDR2 ANQGSEA. The CDR3 bases are TGCAGCGTCGGACTAGCGGGCTCCTACGAGCAGTACTTC. Translation: CSVGLAGSYEQYF.

This clonotype has just a few counts. The rearrangement links TRBV3-1 to TRBJ2-7, with D perhaps given as TRBD1 or TRBD2 (6 bases each). Germline assignment: CDR1 LGHDT and CDR2 YNNKEL (reference sequence). Between the trimmed V and J ends, which lost 4 bases and 6 bases, there was a span of 19 bases. The CDR3 covers 15 residues. Written as DNA, the CDR3 is TGTGCCAGCAGCCCATGGCCTGAGGGGGGAAGCGAGCAGTACTTC. This encodes CASSPWPEGGSEQYF.

This clonotype was counted a few times. This chain links TRBV14 with TRBJ2-5; possibly TRBD1 for D (7 bases). Trimming took off 1 base at V and 4 bases at J, with 16 bases between the two ends. This CDR3 contains 16 residues. Germline lookup yields CDR1 SGHDN and CDR2 FVKESK. The CDR3: CASSQAGGGAGETQYF. The CDR3 DNA follows: TGTGCCAGCAGCCAAGCCGGAGGGGGCGCCGGAGAGACCCAGTACTTC.

This clonotype was seen at least ten times. The rearrangement joins TRBV3-1 to TRBJ1-6; no clear D. This CDR3 is 13 amino acids long. V dropped 4 bases and J dropped 8 bases, with 9 bases sitting between them. CDR1 and CDR2 (germline): LGHDT, YNNKEL (reference sequence). The CDR3 coding sequence is TGTGCCAGCAGCCGGGCAGGAGATTCACCCCTCCACTTT. It specifies CASSRAGDSPLHF.

This clonotype was counted a few times. The V gene is TRBV29-1, the J gene TRBJ2-1; TRBD2 might be the D (7 bases). Germline CDR1 reads SQVTM; CDR2 reads ANQGSEA. V was cut by 3 bases and J by 2 bases, with 17 bases left in between. This CDR3 comprises 16 residues. The CDR3, as DNA: TGCAGCGTTGAGGGGGCACGGGGGGTCACCTACAATGAGCAGTTCTTC. Its protein is CSVEGARGVTYNEQFF.

This clonotype was seen only a few times. The CDR3 bases are TGTGCCAGCAGCCAATACAACAGGGGCCACAATGAGCAGTTCTTC. Translation: CASSQYNRGHNEQFF. The chain recombines TRBV3-1 with TRBJ2-1, with 7 bases lining up with TRBD1. The CDR3 length is 15 residues. The V segment lost 2 bases and the J segment 5 bases; nucleotides outside the gene matches: 6. Germline V lookup: CDR1 LGHDT, CDR2 YNNKEL (reference sequence).

This clonotype has a handful of counts. CDR3 in amino acids: CAITPEGQVPLGYTF. For the CDR3, the DNA is TGTGCCATCACCCCCGAGGGACAGGTCCCCCTTGGCTACACCTTC. The chain carries TRBV10-3 and TRBJ1-2, with 8 bases that match TRBD1. Germline V gives CDR1 ENHRY, CDR2 SYGVKD. V shed 7 bases, J shed 7 bases, and the junction held 14 bases outside the gene matches. The CDR3 loop spans 15 amino acids.

This clonotype was observed at least ten times. This chain links TRBV20-1 with TRBJ1-2, with D perhaps matching TRBD1 (5 bases). V was pared by 3 bases and J by 0 bases, with 14 bases between. The germline gives CDR1 DFQATT, CDR2 SNEGSKA (reference sequence). The CDR3 is 15 amino acids. The CDR3 loop is CSASDPLGANYGYTF. CDR3 nucleotide sequence: TGCAGTGCTAGCGACCCCTTGGGGGCTAACTATGGCTACACCTTC.

This sequence joins TRBV6-6 and TRBJ2-5; D is perhaps TRBD1 (6 bases). The V gene's germline CDR1 is MNHNY and CDR2 SVGAGI (reference sequence). The CDR3 extends over 13 amino acids. V dropped 6 bases and J dropped 7 bases, with 15 bases sitting between them. This CDR3 is CASSSGTKGTQYF. The DNA of the CDR3 is TGTGCCAGCAGCTCTGGGACAAAGGGGACCCAGTACTTC.

This clonotype was detected a few times. In DNA form, the CDR3 reads TGCAGTGCTAGAGTCCGGACGCGAAGGGAGGGACCCCTCCACTTT. It is translated as CSARVRTRREGPLHF. This chain uses TRBV20-1 with TRBJ1-6; D is unresolved. CDR3 length equals 15 residues. V was trimmed by 1 base and J by 12 bases, leaving 19 bases between them. CDR1 and CDR2 from the germline V gene are DFQATT and SNEGSKA (reference sequence).

This clonotype was recorded a few times. J is TRBJ2-2 and V is TRBV9; 10 bases match TRBD1. CDR3 length equals 15 residues. Germline CDR1 and CDR2: SGDLS and YYNGEE. J lost 6 bases, V lost 2 bases, and 4 bases had no gene match. In DNA form, the CDR3 reads TGTGCCAGCAGCGTCCGGGACAGGGGAGCCGGGGAGCTGTTTTTT. Its translation: CASSVRDRGAGELFF.

This clonotype was observed many times. The rearrangement joins TRBV12-3 or TRBV12-4 to TRBJ2-7; D tentatively reads TRBD1 or TRBD2 (5 bases each). Trimming pared 4 bases from V and 9 bases from J, leaving 25 bases between. The CDR3 loop spans 16 amino acids. This chain's CDR3 is CASSSRSGTRTIRQYF. CDR3 DNA: TGTGCCAGCAGTTCTCGGTCGGGGACCCGTACGATTAGGCAGTACTTC.

This clonotype was counted a few times. The V and J genes are TRBV20-1 and TRBJ1-5, with a tentative D call TRBD1 (6 bases). Deletions cut 5 bases from V and 0 bases from J, with 11 bases between. This CDR3 region has 14 residues. Germline lookup yields CDR1 DFQATT and CDR2 SNEGSKA (reference sequence). CDR3 DNA sequence: TGCAGTGCTGGCCGGGGGCCTAGCAATCAGCCCCAGCATTTT. This translates into CSAGRGPSNQPQHF.

The genes are TRBV7-8 and TRBJ1-5; 8 bases align to TRBD1. The germline CDR1 and CDR2 sequences are SGHVS and FQNEAQ. The CDR3 is 16 residues long. With 6 bases clipped from V and 0 bases from J, the junction kept 7 bases outside the gene matches. DNA of the CDR3: TGTGCCAGCAGGAGGGGACAGGCAAATAGCAATCAGCCCCAGCATTTT. This codes for CASRRGQANSNQPQHF.